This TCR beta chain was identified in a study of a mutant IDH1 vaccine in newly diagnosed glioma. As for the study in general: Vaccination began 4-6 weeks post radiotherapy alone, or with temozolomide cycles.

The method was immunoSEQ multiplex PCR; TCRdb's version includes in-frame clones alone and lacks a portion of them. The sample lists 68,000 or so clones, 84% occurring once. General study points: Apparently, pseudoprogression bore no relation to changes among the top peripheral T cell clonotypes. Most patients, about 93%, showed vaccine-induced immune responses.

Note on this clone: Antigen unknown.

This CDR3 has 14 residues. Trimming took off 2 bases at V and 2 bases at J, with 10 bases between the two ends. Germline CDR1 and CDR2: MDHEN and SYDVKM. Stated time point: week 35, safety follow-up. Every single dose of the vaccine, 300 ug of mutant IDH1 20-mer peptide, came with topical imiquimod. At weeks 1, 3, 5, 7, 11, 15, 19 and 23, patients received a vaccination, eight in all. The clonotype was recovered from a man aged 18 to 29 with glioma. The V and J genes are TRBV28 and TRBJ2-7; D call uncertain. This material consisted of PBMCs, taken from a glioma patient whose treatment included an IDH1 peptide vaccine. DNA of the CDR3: TGTGCCAGCAGTTTAAAGTACATAACCTACGAGCAGTACTTC. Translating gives CASSLKYITYEQYF. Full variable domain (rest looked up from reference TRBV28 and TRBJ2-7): DVKVTQSSRYLVKRTGEKVFLECVQDMDHENMFWYRQDPGLGLRLIYFSYDVKMKEKGDIPEGYSVSREKKERFSLILESASTNQTSMYLCASSLKYITYEQYFGPGTRLTVT.